This T cell receptor (beta chain) was retrieved from a study of T cell responses to AZD1222 COVID-19 vaccine. Study-level findings and limits: With dominance at 160-218 and 743-854, vaccine-associated CD4 TCRs spanned spike.

Comments on this clone: Its antigen is undetermined.

Here immunoSEQ multiplex PCR was the method, and the copy in TCRdb shows in-frame clones only, minus some. The repertoire holds approximately 260,000 clones, with approximately 95% as singletons. Trimming left V 7 bases short and J 8 bases short, with 15 bases between. CDR3 size: 13 residues. This TCR derives from an adult in good health. Sequenced material: peripheral blood, taken on day 0 of AZD1222 vaccination. V usage is TRBV12-3 or TRBV12-4 and J usage is TRBJ2-1; perhaps D is TRBD1 or TRBD2 (6 bases each). The chain's CDR3 is CASNKGGQDEQFF. For the CDR3, the DNA is TGTGCCAGCAACAAGGGGGGACAAGATGAGCAGTTCTTC.